Listed here are 13 T cell receptor beta chains from one sample, sequenced in a study of beta chain features in type 1 diabetes. Sequenced material consisted of expressed TCRB transcripts (all of the isolated RNA was reverse transcribed). Profiling relied on immunoSEQ multiplex PCR, and the TCRdb table lists in-frame clones only, not all of them. Of some 410,000 clones in the sample, about an eighth were seen once. Sequenced material: naive CD4+ T cells from blood. The receptors shown here come from a woman between 18 and 29 years old in good health.

The rearrangement uses TRBV11-3 and TRBJ2-1; D uncertain. Germline lookup yields CDR1 SGHNT and CDR2 YENEEA. The CDR3 covers 13 residues. The V end lost 3 bases, the J end lost 8 bases, and 11 bases lay between the germline ends. The CDR3 loop is CASSLFRSDEQFF. CDR3 DNA sequence: TGTGCCAGCAGCTTGTTCAGGTCTGATGAGCAGTTCTTC.

This clone came up a few times. The chain has TRBV6-5 and TRBJ2-6, with a possible D match to TRBD1 (5 bases). This CDR3 has 15 residues. Trimming took off 6 bases at V and 6 bases at J, with 15 bases between the two ends. Germline-derived CDR1 and CDR2 are MNHEY and SVGAGI. The CDR3 loop reads CASSKTAFSANVLTF. The DNA for the CDR3 is TGTGCCAGCAGCAAGACAGCCTTTTCGGCCAACGTCCTGACTTTC.

The V gene is TRBV6-6, the J gene TRBJ1-1; 9 nucleotides align to TRBD1. The ends lost 5 bases at V and 2 bases at J; junction bases unmatched: 3. CDR1 and CDR2 from the germline V gene are MNHNY and SVGAGI (reference sequence). The CDR3 has 14 residues. This chain's CDR3 is CASSRGQGNTEAFF. DNA for the CDR3: TGTGCCAGCAGTCGGGGACAGGGTAACACTGAAGCTTTCTTT.

The CDR3 is CASSQVVLNTEAFF. In nucleotides, the CDR3 is TGCGCCAGCAGCCAAGTTGTTCTGAACACTGAAGCTTTCTTT. The rearrangement links TRBV4-1 to TRBJ1-1; D not resolved. CDR1 is MGHRA, CDR2 YSYEKL, per germline. The CDR3 extends over 14 amino acids. V lost 1 base and J 0 bases, leaving 6 bases between the germline ends.

This clone was recorded a few times. The chain combines TRBV2 with TRBJ1-5; D is undetermined. CDR3 length: 14 amino acids. V shed 6 bases and J shed 2 bases, with 11 bases lying between them. Germline lookup yields CDR1 SNHLY and CDR2 FYNNEI. The CDR3 DNA reads TGTGCCAGCAGCCTGGGGTATGGCAATCAGCCCCAGCATTTT. This translates into CASSLGYGNQPQHF.

The rearrangement links TRBV13 to TRBJ2-5; the match to TRBD2 covers 9 bases. The J segment lost 5 bases and the V segment lost 5 bases, leaving 9 bases of the junction unmatched. The CDR3 has 15 amino acids. Germline loops: CDR1 PRHDT, CDR2 FYEKMQ (reference sequence). This chain's CDR3 is CASSRSSGTGETQYF. Written as DNA, the CDR3 is TGTGCCAGCAGCCGCTCTAGCGGGACGGGTGAGACCCAGTACTTC.

This clone has only a few counts. This chain uses TRBV7-2 with TRBJ2-3; maybe TRBD2 (5 bases). Trimming removed 2 bases at V and 3 bases at J, with 21 bases between. CDR1 and CDR2 (germline): SGHTA, FQGNSA. The CDR3 runs to 18 residues. The CDR3 here is CASSLYLIGVRSTDTQYF. The CDR3 coding sequence is TGTGCCAGCAGCTTATACCTAATCGGGGTGAGGTCGACAGATACGCAGTATTTT.

In its sample, this clone was seen a few times. The chain has TRBV6-5 and TRBJ2-1; D is ambiguous. CDR1 MNHEY and CDR2 SVGAGI come from the germline V gene. The CDR3 consists of 14 residues. Trimming removed 8 bases at V and 7 bases at J, with 18 bases between. The CDR3 sequence: CASYPTTARNEQFF. The CDR3 DNA follows: TGTGCCAGCTATCCAACCACGGCTCGTAATGAGCAGTTCTTC.

This clone was counted only a few times. The gene calls are TRBV30 and TRBJ2-5; D remains ambiguous. Near its end, the DNA agrees better with TRBJ2-7, so the J call may be wrong. The CDR3 extends over 14 amino acids. In germline, CDR1 is GTSNPN, CDR2 SVGIG (reference sequence). The chain's CDR3 is CAWSVGGALYEQYF. In DNA form, the CDR3 reads TGTGCCTGGAGTGTAGGCGGAGCGCTCTACGAGCAGTACTTC.

In regard to this clone: Other DNA variants within this sample encode the same CDR3. V is TRBV28 and J is TRBJ2-2; the D is unclear. V was clipped by 2 bases and J by 7 bases, with 5 bases between them. This CDR3 spans 12 amino acids. CDR1 and CDR2 from the germline V gene are MDHEN and SYDVKM. The CDR3 loop is CASSLVGGELFF. The CDR3 bases are TGTGCCAGCAGTTTAGTCGGCGGGGAGCTGTTTTTT.

The chain links TRBV7-9 to TRBJ2-1; no clear D gene. In germline, CDR1 is SEHNR, CDR2 FQNEAQ (reference sequence). This CDR3 contains 11 residues. The ends were cut back, 2 bases at V and 7 bases at J, with 3 bases in the middle. The CDR3 region is CASSLRNEQFF. The CDR3 coding sequence is TGTGCCAGCAGCTTAAGAAATGAGCAGTTCTTC.

The chain carries TRBV2 and TRBJ2-3, with a tentative D call TRBD2 (5 bases). Trimming stripped 11 bases from V and 2 bases from J, with 17 bases between. Germline V gene data show CDR1 as SNHLY and CDR2 as FYNNEI. This CDR3 comprises 14 residues. The CDR3 nucleotides read TGTGCCGGACCGAAAATGGGAGACACAGATACGCAGTATTTT. Its protein is CAGPKMGDTDTQYF.

V gene TRBV19 combines with J gene TRBJ2-6, with a weak D call TRBD1 (5 bases). Trimming took 2 bases from V and 1 from J, leaving 6 bases between them. The CDR3 loop spans 15 amino acids. Germline V gene data show CDR1 as LNHDA and CDR2 as SQIVND (reference sequence). The CDR3 DNA reads as TGTGCCAGTAGTATAACAGGTTCTGGGGCCAACGTCCTGACTTTC. Amino acid sequence: CASSITGSGANVLTF. The full variable domain, its missing parts supplied by reference TRBV19 and TRBJ2-6, is DGGITQSPKYLFRKEGQNVTLSCEQNLNHDAMYWYRQDPGQGLRLIYYSQIVNDFQKGDIAEGYSVSREKKESFPLTVTSAQKNPTAFYLCASSITGSGANVLTFGAGSRLTVL.